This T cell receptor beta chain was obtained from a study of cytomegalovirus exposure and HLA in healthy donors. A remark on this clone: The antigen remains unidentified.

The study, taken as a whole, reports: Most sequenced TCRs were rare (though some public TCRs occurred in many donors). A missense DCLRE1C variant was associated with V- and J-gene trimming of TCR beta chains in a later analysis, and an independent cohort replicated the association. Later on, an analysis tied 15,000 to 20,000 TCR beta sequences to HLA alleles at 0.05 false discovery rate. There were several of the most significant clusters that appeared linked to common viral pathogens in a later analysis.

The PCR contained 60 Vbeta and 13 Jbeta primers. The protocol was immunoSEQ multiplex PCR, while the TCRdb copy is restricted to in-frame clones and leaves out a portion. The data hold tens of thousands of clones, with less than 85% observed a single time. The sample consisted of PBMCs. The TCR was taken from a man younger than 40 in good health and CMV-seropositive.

The CDR3: CAGLVGRKETQYF. Written as DNA, the CDR3 is TGTGCCGGGTTGGTGGGGCGGAAGGAGACCCAGTACTTC. The J gene is TRBJ2-5, the V gene TRBV30; perhaps TRBD1 as D (5 bases). This CDR3 region has 13 residues. Germline CDR1 is GTSNPN and CDR2 is SVGIG (reference sequence). Between the trimmed V and J ends, which lost 8 bases and 5 bases, there was a span of 18 bases.